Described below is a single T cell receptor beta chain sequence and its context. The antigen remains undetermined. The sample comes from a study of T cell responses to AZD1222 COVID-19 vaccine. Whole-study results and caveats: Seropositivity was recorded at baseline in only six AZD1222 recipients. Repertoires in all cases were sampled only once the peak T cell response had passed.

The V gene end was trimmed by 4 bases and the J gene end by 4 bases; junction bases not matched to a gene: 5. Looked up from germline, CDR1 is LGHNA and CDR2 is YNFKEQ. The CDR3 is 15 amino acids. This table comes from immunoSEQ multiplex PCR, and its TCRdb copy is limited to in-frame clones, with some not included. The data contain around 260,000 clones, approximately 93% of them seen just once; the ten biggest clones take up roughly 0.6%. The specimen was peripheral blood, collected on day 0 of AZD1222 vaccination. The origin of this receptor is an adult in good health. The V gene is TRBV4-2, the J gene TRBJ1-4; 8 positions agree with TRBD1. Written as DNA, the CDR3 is TGTGCCAGCAGCCCCGGACAGGGACGTAATGAAAAACTGTTTTTT. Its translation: CASSPGQGRNEKLFF.